The 30 T cell receptor beta chains below all came from one sample that was sequenced in a study of OX40 agonist ivuxolimab in advanced cancers. Some clones are missing from TCRdb's copy, which holds only in-frame ones; the method was immunoSEQ multiplex PCR. The sample has 50,000 to 65,000 clones; 87% are singletons. The specimen was CD4+ or CD8+ T cells sorted from blood, collected in a trial of the OX40 agonist ivuxolimab. The receptors were sampled from an adult with an advanced solid tumor such as melanoma, head and neck, liver or kidney cancer.

V usage is TRBV7-2 and J usage is TRBJ2-7, with 7 bases lining up with TRBD1. Germline trimming cut 4 bases from V and 7 bases from J; bases unmatched to any gene: 7. The V gene's germline CDR1 is SGHTA and CDR2 FQGNSA. This CDR3 is 13 amino acids long. CDR3: CASSYGQAREQYF. DNA of the CDR3: TGTGCCAGCAGCTACGGACAGGCGCGGGAGCAGTACTTC.

The J gene is TRBJ2-7, the V gene TRBV6-6, with D tentatively TRBD2 (6 bases). CDR1 and CDR2 from the germline V gene are MNHNY and SVGAGI (reference sequence). The V and J ends lost 7 bases and 5 bases respectively, with 12 bases between them. The CDR3 totals 12 residues. Here the CDR3 DNA reads TGTGCCAGCACCTGGGGGGTCAACGAGCAGTACTTC. This encodes CASTWGVNEQYF.

The count of this clone is one. The chain joins TRBV28 to TRBJ2-1, with D perhaps given as TRBD1 or TRBD2 (5 bases each). Germline V gene sequence: CDR1 MDHEN, CDR2 SYDVKM. V was pared by 7 bases and J by 2 bases, with 15 bases between. This CDR3 region has 15 residues. The CDR3 sequence is CASKSRGPPYNEQFF. The DNA of the CDR3 is TGTGCCAGCAAGAGTCGGGGACCCCCCTACAATGAGCAGTTCTTC.

The gene calls are TRBV19 and TRBJ1-3; D is undetermined. V lost 3 bases and J lost 4, with 13 bases in between. The length of the CDR3 is 15 residues. CDR1 and CDR2 from the germline V gene are LNHDA and SQIVND (reference sequence). The chain's CDR3 is CASSIGPFQGNTIYF. CDR3 sequence (DNA): TGTGCCAGTAGTATTGGTCCGTTCCAAGGAAACACCATATATTTT.

The chain joins TRBV7-9 to TRBJ2-3, with TRBD1 as a possible D gene (6 bases). Germline V gene sequence: CDR1 SEHNR, CDR2 FQNEAQ (reference sequence). V shed 4 bases and J shed 2 bases, with 10 bases lying between them. This CDR3 has 14 residues. CDR3 nucleotide sequence: TGTGCCAGCAGCTCGGGACATTTCACAGATACGCAGTATTTT. Translation gives CASSSGHFTDTQYF. The full variable domain, its missing parts supplied by reference TRBV7-9 and TRBJ2-3, is DTGVSQNPRHKITKRGQNVTFRCDPISEHNRLYWYRQTLGQGPEFLTYFQNEAQLEKSRLLSDRFSAERPKGSFSTLEIQRTEQGDSAMYLCASSSGHFTDTQYFGPGTRLTVL.

This clone was found a few times. The chain has TRBV6-1 and TRBJ1-1; 8 nucleotides match TRBD1. CDR3 size: 15 residues. With 4 bases clipped from V and 3 bases from J, the junction kept 7 bases outside the gene matches. CDR1 is MNHNS and CDR2 is SASEGT in the germline V gene. CDR3 nucleotides: TGTGCCAGCAGTGTGGGCAGGGGGCTCGACACTGAAGCTTTCTTT. This sequence encodes CASSVGRGLDTEAFF.

The V call is TRBV5-4, the J call TRBJ1-1, with 8 bases fitting TRBD1. The V and J ends lost 3 bases and 10 bases, in that order; junction bases with no gene match: 5. From germline, CDR1 is SGHNT and CDR2 YYREEE (reference sequence). The CDR3 has 12 amino acids. The CDR3 loop reads CASSSGGGGAFF. DNA of the CDR3: TGTGCCAGCAGCTCAGGGGGCGGGGGAGCTTTCTTT.

The chain has TRBV30 and TRBJ2-7; TRBD1 matches 7 bases. This CDR3 has 14 residues. Germline CDR1 is GTSNPN and CDR2 is SVGIG (reference sequence). V lost 3 bases to trimming and J lost 4 bases; unmatched junction nucleotides: 9. The CDR3 is CAWSGKGGAYEQYF. In nucleotides, the CDR3 is TGTGCCTGGAGCGGGAAAGGGGGCGCGTACGAGCAGTACTTC.

V is TRBV19 and J is TRBJ2-5; 10 bases match TRBD1. The CDR3 is 14 residues long. Trimming cost V 6 bases and J 5 bases; bases outside gene matches: 6. Germline CDR1 LNHDA, CDR2 SQIVND (reference sequence). The CDR3 DNA reads TGTGCCAGTAGCAAGACAGGGGGCAGGGAGACCCAGTACTTC. Translating gives CASSKTGGRETQYF.

The V and J genes are TRBV7-9 and TRBJ1-1; tentative D call: TRBD1 (5 bases). The germline V gene has CDR1 SEHNR and CDR2 FQNEAQ (reference sequence). The CDR3 has 14 residues. V lost 5 bases and J lost 10, with 20 bases in between. The CDR3 DNA follows: TGTGCCAGCAGCACATCGGGACGGAATAGTCGAGCTTTCTTT. It codes for CASSTSGRNSRAFF. The full variable domain, completed using reference TRBV7-9 and TRBJ1-1, is DTGVSQNPRHKITKRGQNVTFRCDPISEHNRLYWYRQTLGQGPEFLTYFQNEAQLEKSRLLSDRFSAERPKGSFSTLEIQRTEQGDSAMYLCASSTSGRNSRAFFGQGTRLTVV.

The CDR3 loop reads CASSLTSGTYNEQFF. In DNA form, the CDR3 reads TGTGCCAGCAGCTTAACCAGCGGGACCTACAATGAGCAGTTCTTC. The V call is TRBV7-3, the J call TRBJ2-1; 7 bases agree with TRBD2. The length of the CDR3 is 15 residues. Trimming took 0 bases from V and 2 from J; bases not matched to a gene: 1. Germline-derived CDR1 and CDR2 are SGHTA and FQGTGA.

The chain links TRBV7-6 to TRBJ2-2, with D maybe TRBD1 (6 bases). The V end lost 5 bases, the J end lost 1 base, and 8 bases lay between the germline ends. The germline V gene has CDR1 SGHVS and CDR2 FNYEAQ. CDR3 length: 14 amino acids. This CDR3 reads CASSKTGNTGELFF. CDR3 nucleotides: TGTGCCAGCAGCAAGACAGGGAACACCGGGGAGCTGTTTTTT.

V usage is TRBV7-9 and J usage is TRBJ1-5; D is ambiguous. CDR1 is SEHNR, CDR2 FQNEAQ, per germline (reference sequence). The ends were cut back, 5 bases at V and 9 bases at J, with 17 bases in the middle. The CDR3 spans 14 residues. This chain's CDR3 is CASSADSGRSPQHF. CDR3 DNA sequence: TGTGCCAGCAGCGCAGATAGCGGGCGCTCGCCCCAGCATTTT.

Of note for this clone: One end of the junction does not line up with germline, which may come from a read error. The chain links TRBV7-7 to TRBJ2-1; a weak D match, TRBD1 (6 bases). The germline gives CDR1 SSHAT, CDR2 FNYEAQ (reference sequence). The CDR3 extends over 13 amino acids. Written as DNA, the CDR3 is TGTGCTAGCAGCTTCTCCAGGGGCAATGAGCAGTTCTTC. Protein: CASSFSRGNEQFF.

The V gene is TRBV7-9, the J gene TRBJ2-2, with TRBD2 identical over 12 bases. Germline V gives CDR1 SEHNR, CDR2 FQNEAQ (reference sequence). V lost 2 bases, J lost 1 base, and 8 bases stayed unmatched. This CDR3 has 19 residues. This CDR3 is CASSLRRLAGVGNTGELFF. The CDR3 nucleotides are TGTGCCAGCAGCTTAAGGAGACTAGCGGGAGTAGGGAACACCGGGGAGCTGTTTTTT.

The chain carries TRBV19 and TRBJ2-2; weak D call: TRBD1 (8 bases). The V gene's germline CDR1 is LNHDA and CDR2 SQIVND (reference sequence). V dropped 9 bases and J dropped 7 bases, with 21 bases sitting between them. The CDR3 runs 15 residues. The chain's CDR3 is CASSRPDREGGELFF. The CDR3 region has the DNA TGTGCCAGCAGCCGTCCGGACAGGGAGGGCGGGGAGCTGTTTTTT.

This clone was found a few times. The rearrangement joins TRBV2 to TRBJ1-5; 9 bases are a match to TRBD1. The CDR3 totals 13 residues. Germline trimming cut 6 bases from V and 7 bases from J; bases unmatched to any gene: 4. Germline V CDR1 and CDR2: SNHLY, FYNNEI. The CDR3 region is CASRDRGAQPQHF. DNA of the CDR3: TGTGCCAGCAGGGACAGGGGAGCCCAGCCCCAGCATTTT.

The CDR3 nucleotides are TGCAGCGTGCCGGGTATGGGGGAAGATACGCAGTATTTT. Its translation is CSVPGMGEDTQYF. The V gene is TRBV29-1, the J gene TRBJ2-3; D could derive from TRBD1 or TRBD2 (5 bases each). V lost 6 bases and J 5 bases, leaving 15 bases between the germline ends. Germline-derived CDR1 and CDR2 are SQVTM and ANQGSEA. The CDR3 contains 13 residues.

This clone has only a few counts. CDR3 in DNA: TGTGCCAGCAGCGTCGGACTAGCGGGTGAGCAGTACTTC. This gives the protein CASSVGLAGEQYF. This rearrangement joins TRBV5-4 to TRBJ2-7, with 11 bases matching TRBD2. This CDR3 spans 13 amino acids. Trimming removed 4 bases from V and 7 bases from J; junction bases left unmatched: 4. Germline V gene sequence: CDR1 SGHNT, CDR2 YYREEE (reference sequence). Full variable domain (remainder filled in from reference TRBV5-4 and TRBJ2-7): ETGVTQSPTHLIKTRGQQVTLRCSSQSGHNTVSWYQQALGQGPQFIFQYYREEENGRGNFPPRFSGLQFPNYSSELNVNALELDDSALYLCASSVGLAGEQYFGPGTRLTVT.

The V call is TRBV19, the J call TRBJ2-7; TRBD1 matches 8 bases. Germline V gene data show CDR1 as LNHDA and CDR2 as SQIVND (reference sequence). Trimming at V came to 9 bases and at J to 3 bases, leaving 7 bases not matched to a gene. This CDR3 is 13 amino acids long. The CDR3 is CASGQGFLYEQYF. As DNA, the CDR3 is TGTGCCAGCGGACAGGGCTTTCTCTACGAGCAGTACTTC.

This clone was counted a single time. The V call is TRBV19, the J call TRBJ1-2; 7 bases are shared with TRBD1. The CDR3 consists of 18 residues. V was pared by 2 bases and J by 4 bases, with 16 bases of the junction left unmatched. The germline V gene encodes CDR1 LNHDA and CDR2 SQIVND (reference sequence). CDR3 DNA sequence: TGTGCCAGTAGTATAATCTCGAACAGGGGCCCGCTGGGCTATGGCTACACCTTC. Translated: CASSIISNRGPLGYGYTF.

The V and J genes are TRBV7-2 and TRBJ2-7; 7 bases match TRBD1. The CDR3 totals 13 residues. J gave up 3 bases and V 5 bases, and 4 bases lay outside the gene matches. Germline CDR1 SGHTA, CDR2 FQGNSA. The CDR3 spells CASSPGDSYEQYF. CDR3 nucleotides: TGTGCCAGCAGCCCTGGGGACAGCTACGAGCAGTACTTC. The complete variable domain, with remaining parts taken from reference TRBV7-2 and TRBJ2-7, reads GAGVSQSPSNKVTEKGKDVELRCDPISGHTALYWYRQSLGQGLEFLIYFQGNSAPDKSGLPSDRFSAERTGGSVSTLTIQRTQQEDSAVYLCASSPGDSYEQYFGPGTRLTVT.

This rearrangement joins TRBV18 to TRBJ2-7, with TRBD2 identical over 7 bases. Germline V lookup: CDR1 KGHSH, CDR2 LQKENI. The CDR3 length is 14 residues. Trimming cost V 0 bases and J 3 bases; bases outside gene matches: 2. CDR3 protein: CASSPPSGNYEQYF. As DNA, the CDR3 is TGTGCCAGCTCACCACCAAGCGGGAACTACGAGCAGTACTTC.

V and J are TRBV7-8 and TRBJ2-1, with D perhaps matching TRBD2 (6 bases). V was trimmed by 3 bases and J by 7 bases, leaving 16 bases between them. This CDR3 comprises 15 residues. The germline V gene encodes CDR1 SGHVS and CDR2 FQNEAQ. The CDR3 spells CASSFLAFGGNEQFF. The CDR3 region has the DNA TGTGCCAGCAGCTTTCTAGCGTTTGGAGGGAATGAGCAGTTCTTC. Full variable domain (outside the CDR3, taken from reference TRBV7-8 and TRBJ2-1): GAGVSQSPRYKVAKRGQDVALRCDPISGHVSLFWYQQALGQGPEFLTYFQNEAQLDKSGLPSDRFFAERPEGSVSTLKIQRTQQEDSAVYLCASSFLAFGGNEQFFGPGTRLTVL.

The chain uses TRBV4-1 and TRBJ2-1; perhaps TRBD2 as D (5 bases). Germline values: CDR1 MGHRA, CDR2 YSYEKL. The CDR3 is 15 amino acids. Trimming pared 4 bases from V and 10 bases from J, leaving 20 bases between. The CDR3 DNA sequence: TGCGCCAGCAGCCTCCCCTCGGACTCCCCTGGAGAGCAGTTCTTC. Translated, it gives CASSLPSDSPGEQFF.

The chain has TRBV29-1 and TRBJ2-5; no definite D call. The ends were cut back, 0 bases at V and 3 bases at J, with 8 bases in the middle. Germline V lookup: CDR1 SQVTM, CDR2 ANQGSEA. This CDR3 has 13 residues. The CDR3 sequence: CSVEDRIKETQYF. In DNA, the CDR3 is TGCAGCGTTGAAGACAGGATAAAAGAGACCCAGTACTTC.

The chain combines TRBV12-5 with TRBJ2-7; 9 positions match TRBD1. The germline gives CDR1 LGHNT, CDR2 FRNRAP. Trimming at V came to 6 bases and at J to 5 bases, leaving 8 bases not matched to a gene. The CDR3 spans 14 residues. This CDR3 is CASGTGTGYHEQYF. In DNA, the CDR3 is TGTGCTAGTGGCACCGGGACAGGGTACCACGAGCAGTACTTC.

This sequence joins TRBV19 and TRBJ2-7; D remains ambiguous. V lost 3 bases and J lost 1, with 7 bases in between. CDR3 length: 13 amino acids. The V gene's germline CDR1 is LNHDA and CDR2 SQIVND (reference sequence). In DNA form, the CDR3 reads TGTGCCAGTAGTATCAATCCTTCCTACGAGCAGTACTTC. Translation: CASSINPSYEQYF.

The rearrangement uses TRBV5-1 and TRBJ1-1, with 7 bases aligning to TRBD1. The CDR3 sequence is 13 residues long. From germline, CDR1 is SGHRS and CDR2 YFSETQ. The junction had 2 bases not matched to a gene; V was cut back by 5 bases and J by 1 base. The CDR3 nucleotides read TGCGCCAGCAGTGGGACAGCGAACACTGAAGCTTTCTTT. Protein: CASSGTANTEAFF.

The rearrangement links TRBV7-2 to TRBJ1-5; D unresolved. V was pared by 4 bases and J by 6 bases, with 10 bases between. Germline-derived CDR1 and CDR2 are SGHTA and FQGNSA. The CDR3 totals 13 residues. CDR3 region: CASSSSGSQPQHF. The DNA of the CDR3 is TGTGCCAGCAGCTCCAGCGGTAGTCAGCCCCAGCATTTT.